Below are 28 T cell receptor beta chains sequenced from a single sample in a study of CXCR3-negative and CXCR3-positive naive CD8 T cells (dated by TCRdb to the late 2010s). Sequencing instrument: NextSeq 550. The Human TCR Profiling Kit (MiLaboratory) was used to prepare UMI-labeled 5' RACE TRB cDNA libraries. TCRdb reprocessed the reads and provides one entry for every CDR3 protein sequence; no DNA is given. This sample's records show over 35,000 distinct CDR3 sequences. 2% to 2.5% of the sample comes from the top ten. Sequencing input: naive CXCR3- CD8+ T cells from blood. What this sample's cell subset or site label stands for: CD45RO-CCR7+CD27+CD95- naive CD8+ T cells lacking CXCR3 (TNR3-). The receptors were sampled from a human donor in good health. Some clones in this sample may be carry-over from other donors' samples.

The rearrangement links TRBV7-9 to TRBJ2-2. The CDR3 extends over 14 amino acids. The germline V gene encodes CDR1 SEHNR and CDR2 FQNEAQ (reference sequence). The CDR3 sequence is CASSLEGNTGELFF.

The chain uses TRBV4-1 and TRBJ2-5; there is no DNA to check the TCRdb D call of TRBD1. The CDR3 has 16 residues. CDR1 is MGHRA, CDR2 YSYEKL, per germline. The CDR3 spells CASSQRPAGSGETQYF.

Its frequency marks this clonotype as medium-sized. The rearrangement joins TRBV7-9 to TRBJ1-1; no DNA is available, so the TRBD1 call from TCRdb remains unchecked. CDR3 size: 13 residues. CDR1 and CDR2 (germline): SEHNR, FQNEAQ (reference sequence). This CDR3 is CASSLSRTGEAFF.

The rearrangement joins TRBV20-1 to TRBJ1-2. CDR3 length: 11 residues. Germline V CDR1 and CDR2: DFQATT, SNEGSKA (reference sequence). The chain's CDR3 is CSARQAAYYTF.

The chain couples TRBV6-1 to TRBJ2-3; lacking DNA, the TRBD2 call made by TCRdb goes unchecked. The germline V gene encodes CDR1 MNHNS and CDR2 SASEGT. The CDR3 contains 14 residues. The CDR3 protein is CASSAGRTSDTQYF.

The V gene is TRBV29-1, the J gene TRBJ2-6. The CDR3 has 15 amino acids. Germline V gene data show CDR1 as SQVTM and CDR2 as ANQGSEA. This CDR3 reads CSVEAWGSGANVLTF.

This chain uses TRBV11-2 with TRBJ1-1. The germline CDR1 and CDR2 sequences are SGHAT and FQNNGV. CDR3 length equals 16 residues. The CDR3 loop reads CASSPAVISMNTEAFF.

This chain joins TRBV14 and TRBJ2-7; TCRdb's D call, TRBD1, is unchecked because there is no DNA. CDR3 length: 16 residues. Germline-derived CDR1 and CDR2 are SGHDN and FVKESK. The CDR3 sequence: CASSQLYQDNYVEQYF.

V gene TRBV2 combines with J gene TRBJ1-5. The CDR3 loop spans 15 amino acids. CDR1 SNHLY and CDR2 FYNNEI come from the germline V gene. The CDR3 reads CASSVWGTGNQPQHF.

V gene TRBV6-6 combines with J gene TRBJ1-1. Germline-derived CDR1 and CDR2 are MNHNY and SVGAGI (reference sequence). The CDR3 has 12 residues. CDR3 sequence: CASSYERIEAFF.

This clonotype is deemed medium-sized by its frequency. The CDR3 reads CASSPGILGDRSYNEQFF. The chain carries TRBV18 and TRBJ2-1. CDR1 KGHSH and CDR2 LQKENI come from the germline V gene. This CDR3 spans 18 amino acids. Together with reference TRBV18 and TRBJ2-1, the CDR3 gives the full variable domain: NAGVMQNPRHLVRRRGQEARLRCSPMKGHSHVYWYRQLPEEGLKFMVYLQKENIIDESGMPKERFSAEFPKEGPSILRIQQVVRGDSAAYFCASSPGILGDRSYNEQFFGPGTRLTVL.

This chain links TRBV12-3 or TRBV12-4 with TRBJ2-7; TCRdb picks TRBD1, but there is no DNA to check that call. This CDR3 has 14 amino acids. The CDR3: CASSLGGSGYEQYF.

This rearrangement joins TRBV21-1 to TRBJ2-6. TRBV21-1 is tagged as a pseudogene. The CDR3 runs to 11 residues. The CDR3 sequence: CARLGANVLTF.

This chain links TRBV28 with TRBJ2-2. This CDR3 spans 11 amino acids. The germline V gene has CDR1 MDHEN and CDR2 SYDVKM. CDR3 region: CASSFTGELFF.

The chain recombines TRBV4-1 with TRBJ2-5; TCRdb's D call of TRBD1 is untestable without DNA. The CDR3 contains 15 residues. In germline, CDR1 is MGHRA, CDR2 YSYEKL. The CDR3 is CASSQDPGGRETQYF.

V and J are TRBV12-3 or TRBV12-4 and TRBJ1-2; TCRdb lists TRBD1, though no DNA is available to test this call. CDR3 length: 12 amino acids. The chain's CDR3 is CASSFPGVGYTF.

This CDR3 reads CASREYTSPLHF. This chain connects TRBV12-3 or TRBV12-4 to TRBJ1-6. The CDR3 sequence is 12 residues long.

The CDR3 is CASSPIVGGSYNEQFF. The rearrangement uses TRBV7-9 and TRBJ2-1; no DNA is available, so the TRBD1 call from TCRdb remains unchecked. This CDR3 region has 16 residues. The germline V gene encodes CDR1 SEHNR and CDR2 FQNEAQ (reference sequence).

CDR3 protein: CSVAHGQGANQPQHF. V gene TRBV29-1 combines with J gene TRBJ1-5; TCRdb's D call, TRBD1, is unchecked because there is no DNA. The CDR3 spans 15 residues. Germline CDR1 SQVTM, CDR2 ANQGSEA. The variable domain in full, completed from reference TRBV29-1 and TRBJ1-5, reads SAVISQKPSRDICQRGTSLTIQCQVDSQVTMMFWYRQQPGQSLTLIATANQGSEATYESGFVIDKFPISRPNLTFSTLTVSNMSPEDSSIYLCSVAHGQGANQPQHFGDGTRLSIL.

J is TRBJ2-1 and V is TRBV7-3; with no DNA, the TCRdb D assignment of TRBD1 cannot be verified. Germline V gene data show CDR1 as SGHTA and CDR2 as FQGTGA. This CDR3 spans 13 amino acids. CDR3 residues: CASSPTGDHEQFF.

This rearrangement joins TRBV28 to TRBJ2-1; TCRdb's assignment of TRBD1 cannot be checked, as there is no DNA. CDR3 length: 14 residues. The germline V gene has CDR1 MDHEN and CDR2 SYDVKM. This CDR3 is CASSHPTGVNEQFF. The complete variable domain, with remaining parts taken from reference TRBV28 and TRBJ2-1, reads DVKVTQSSRYLVKRTGEKVFLECVQDMDHENMFWYRQDPGLGLRLIYFSYDVKMKEKGDIPEGYSVSREKKERFSLILESASTNQTSMYLCASSHPTGVNEQFFGPGTRLTVL.

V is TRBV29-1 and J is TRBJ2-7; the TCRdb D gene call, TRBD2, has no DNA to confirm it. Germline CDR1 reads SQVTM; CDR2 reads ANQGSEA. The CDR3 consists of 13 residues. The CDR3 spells CSAPPRGGYEQYF.

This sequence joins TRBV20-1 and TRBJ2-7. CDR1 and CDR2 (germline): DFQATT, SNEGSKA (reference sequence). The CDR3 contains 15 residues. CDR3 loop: CSARDLSGSSYEQYF.

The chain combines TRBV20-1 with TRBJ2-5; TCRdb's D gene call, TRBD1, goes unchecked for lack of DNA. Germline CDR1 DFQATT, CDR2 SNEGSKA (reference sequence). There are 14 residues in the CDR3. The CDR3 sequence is CSVDPSAQRYEQYF.

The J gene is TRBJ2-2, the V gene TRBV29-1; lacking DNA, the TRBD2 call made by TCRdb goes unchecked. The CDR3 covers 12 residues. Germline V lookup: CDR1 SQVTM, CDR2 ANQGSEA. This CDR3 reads CSVVREGGELFF.

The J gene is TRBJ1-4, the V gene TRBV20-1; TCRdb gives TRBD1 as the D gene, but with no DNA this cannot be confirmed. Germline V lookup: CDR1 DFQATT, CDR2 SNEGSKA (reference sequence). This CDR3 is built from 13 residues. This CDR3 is CSARQGEWEKLFF.

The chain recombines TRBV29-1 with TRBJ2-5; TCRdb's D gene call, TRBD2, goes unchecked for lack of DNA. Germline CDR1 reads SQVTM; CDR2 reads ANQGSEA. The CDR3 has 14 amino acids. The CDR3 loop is CSVPSGGALETQYF.

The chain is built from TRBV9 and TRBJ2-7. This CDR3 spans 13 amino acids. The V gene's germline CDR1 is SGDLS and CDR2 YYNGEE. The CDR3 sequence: CASSEGGTYEQYF.